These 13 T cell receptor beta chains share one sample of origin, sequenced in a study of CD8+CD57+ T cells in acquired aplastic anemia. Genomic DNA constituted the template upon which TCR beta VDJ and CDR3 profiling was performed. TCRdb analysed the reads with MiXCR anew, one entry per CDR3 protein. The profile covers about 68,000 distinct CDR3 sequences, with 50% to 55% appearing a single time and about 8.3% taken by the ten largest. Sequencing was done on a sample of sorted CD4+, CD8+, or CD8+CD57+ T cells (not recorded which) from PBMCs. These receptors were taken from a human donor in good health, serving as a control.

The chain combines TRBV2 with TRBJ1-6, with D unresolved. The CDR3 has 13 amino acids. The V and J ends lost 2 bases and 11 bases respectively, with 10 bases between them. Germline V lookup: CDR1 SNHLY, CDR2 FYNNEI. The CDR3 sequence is CASSEWVRTPLHF. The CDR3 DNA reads TGTGCCAGCAGTGAATGGGTTCGGACACCCCTCCACTTT.

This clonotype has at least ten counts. The CDR3 nucleotides are TGTGCCTGGGAGAAGCGGGAGTTAAGCTACGAGCAGTACTTC. It is translated as CAWEKRELSYEQYF. This sequence joins TRBV30 and TRBJ2-7, with 8 bases aligning to TRBD2. J was trimmed by 3 bases and V by 5 bases; bases with no gene match: 9. CDR3 length equals 14 residues. Germline V CDR1 and CDR2: GTSNPN, SVGIG (reference sequence).

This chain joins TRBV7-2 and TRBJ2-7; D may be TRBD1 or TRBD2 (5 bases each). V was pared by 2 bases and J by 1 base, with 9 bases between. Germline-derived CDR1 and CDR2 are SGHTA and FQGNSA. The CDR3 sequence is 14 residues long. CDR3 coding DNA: TGTGCCAGCAGCTTAACCGGGGCTTCCTACGAGCAGTACTTC. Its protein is CASSLTGASYEQYF. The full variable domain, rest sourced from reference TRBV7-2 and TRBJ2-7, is GAGVSQSPSNKVTEKGKDVELRCDPISGHTALYWYRQSLGQGLEFLIYFQGNSAPDKSGLPSDRFSAERTGGSVSTLTIQRTQQEDSAVYLCASSLTGASYEQYFGPGTRLTVT.

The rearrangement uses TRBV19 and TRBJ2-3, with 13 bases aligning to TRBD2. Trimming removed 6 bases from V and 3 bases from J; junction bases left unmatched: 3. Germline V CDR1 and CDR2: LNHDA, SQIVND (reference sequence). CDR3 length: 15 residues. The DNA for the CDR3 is TGTGCCAGTAGACGGACTAGCGGGAGTACAGATACGCAGTATTTT. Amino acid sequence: CASRRTSGSTDTQYF.

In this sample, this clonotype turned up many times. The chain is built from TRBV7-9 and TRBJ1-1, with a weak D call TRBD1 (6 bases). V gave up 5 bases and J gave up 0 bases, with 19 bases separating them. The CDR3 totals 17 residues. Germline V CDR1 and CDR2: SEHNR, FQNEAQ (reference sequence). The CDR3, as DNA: TGTGCCAGCAGCGGAGGGGGGGATCCGGGCCTGAACACTGAAGCTTTCTTT. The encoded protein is CASSGGGDPGLNTEAFF. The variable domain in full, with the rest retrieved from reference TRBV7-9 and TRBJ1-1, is DTGVSQNPRHKITKRGQNVTFRCDPISEHNRLYWYRQTLGQGPEFLTYFQNEAQLEKSRLLSDRFSAERPKGSFSTLEIQRTEQGDSAMYLCASSGGGDPGLNTEAFFGQGTRLTVV.

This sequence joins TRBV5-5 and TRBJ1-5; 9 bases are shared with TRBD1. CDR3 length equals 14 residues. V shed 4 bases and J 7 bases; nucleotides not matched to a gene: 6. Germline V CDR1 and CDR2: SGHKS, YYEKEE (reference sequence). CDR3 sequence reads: CASSVGQGWQPQHF. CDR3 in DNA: TGTGCCAGCAGCGTCGGACAGGGGTGGCAGCCCCAGCATTTT.

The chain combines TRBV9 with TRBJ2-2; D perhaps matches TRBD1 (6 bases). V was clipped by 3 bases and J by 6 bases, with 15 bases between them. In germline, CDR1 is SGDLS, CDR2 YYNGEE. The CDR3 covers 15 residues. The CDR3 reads CASSGIQGNAGELFF. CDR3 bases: TGTGCCAGCAGCGGTATACAGGGTAACGCCGGGGAGCTGTTTTTT.

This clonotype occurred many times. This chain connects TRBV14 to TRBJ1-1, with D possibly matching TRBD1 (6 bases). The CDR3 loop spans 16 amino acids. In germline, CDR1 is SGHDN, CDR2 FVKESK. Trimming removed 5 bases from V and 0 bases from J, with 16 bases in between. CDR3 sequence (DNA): TGTGCCAGCAGCACCCGCGCAACAGGGTTGAACACTGAAGCTTTCTTT. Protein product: CASSTRATGLNTEAFF.

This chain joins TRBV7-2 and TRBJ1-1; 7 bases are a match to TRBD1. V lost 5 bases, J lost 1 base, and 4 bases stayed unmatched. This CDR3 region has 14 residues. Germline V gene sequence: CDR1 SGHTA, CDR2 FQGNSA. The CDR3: CASSQWTGNTEAFF. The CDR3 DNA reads TGTGCCAGCAGCCAGTGGACAGGGAACACTGAAGCTTTCTTT. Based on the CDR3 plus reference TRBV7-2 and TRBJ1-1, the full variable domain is GAGVSQSPSNKVTEKGKDVELRCDPISGHTALYWYRQSLGQGLEFLIYFQGNSAPDKSGLPSDRFSAERTGGSVSTLTIQRTQQEDSAVYLCASSQWTGNTEAFFGQGTRLTVV.

The CDR3 region is CASRYEAGETQYF. As DNA, the CDR3 is TGTGCCAGCAGATACGAGGCGGGAGAGACCCAGTACTTC. The V call is TRBV2, the J call TRBJ2-5; the D gene is possibly TRBD2 (5 bases). This CDR3 has 13 residues. V was shortened by 6 bases and J by 4 bases, with 12 bases between the two germline ends. Germline lookup yields CDR1 SNHLY and CDR2 FYNNEI.

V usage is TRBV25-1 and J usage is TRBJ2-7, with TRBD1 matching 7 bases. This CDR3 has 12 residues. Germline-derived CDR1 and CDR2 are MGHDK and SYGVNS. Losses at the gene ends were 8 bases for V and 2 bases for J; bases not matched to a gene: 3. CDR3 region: CASRDSPYEQYF. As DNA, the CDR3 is TGTGCCAGCCGGGACAGCCCCTACGAGCAGTACTTC.

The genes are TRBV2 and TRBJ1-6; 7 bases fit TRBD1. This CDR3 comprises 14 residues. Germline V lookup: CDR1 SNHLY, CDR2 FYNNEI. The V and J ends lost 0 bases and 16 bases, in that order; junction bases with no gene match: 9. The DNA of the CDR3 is TGTGCCAGCAGTGAAGCGCCGGGACAGCTAAGACTCCACTTT. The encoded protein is CASSEAPGQLRLHF.

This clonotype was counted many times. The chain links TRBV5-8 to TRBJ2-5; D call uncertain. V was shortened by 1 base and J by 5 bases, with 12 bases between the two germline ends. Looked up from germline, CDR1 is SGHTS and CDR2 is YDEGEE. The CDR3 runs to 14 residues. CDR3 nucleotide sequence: TGTGCCAGCAGCTTGATTTCTAGTAGCGAGACCCAGTACTTC. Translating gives CASSLISSSETQYF.